This T cell receptor (beta chain) was documented in a study of blood T cell repertoires in COVID-19. This CDR3 is built from 15 residues. Germline assignment: CDR1 LGHNA and CDR2 YNFKEQ. The V end was cut by 1 base, the J end by 4 bases, with 13 bases between. TCRdb keeps only in-frame clones here, not all; method: immunoSEQ multiplex PCR. The sample has approximately 46,000 clones, under 95% seen once. Sequences were obtained from peripheral blood. This sequence joins TRBV4-2 and TRBJ2-5, with a weak D call TRBD1 (7 bases). This TCR was recovered from a man aged 65 to 85 with active COVID-19. CDR3 region: CASSQVGQGGETQYF. The CDR3 coding sequence is TGTGCCAGCAGCCAAGTGGGGCAGGGGGGAGAGACCCAGTACTTC.